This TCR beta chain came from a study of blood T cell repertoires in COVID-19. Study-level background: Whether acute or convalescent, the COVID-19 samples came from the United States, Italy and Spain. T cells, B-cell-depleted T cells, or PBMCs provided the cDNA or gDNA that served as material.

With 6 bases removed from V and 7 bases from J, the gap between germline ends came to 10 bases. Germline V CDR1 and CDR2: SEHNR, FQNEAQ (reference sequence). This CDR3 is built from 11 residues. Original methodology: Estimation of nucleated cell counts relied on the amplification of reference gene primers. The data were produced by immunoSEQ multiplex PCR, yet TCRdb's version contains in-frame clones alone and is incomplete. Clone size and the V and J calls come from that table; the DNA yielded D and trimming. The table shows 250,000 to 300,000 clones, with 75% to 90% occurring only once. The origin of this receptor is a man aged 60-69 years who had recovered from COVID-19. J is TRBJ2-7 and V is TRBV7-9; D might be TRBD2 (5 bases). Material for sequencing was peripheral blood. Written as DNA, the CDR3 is TGTGCCAGCAGTCTAGCACGAGAGCAGTACTTC. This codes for CASSLAREQYF.